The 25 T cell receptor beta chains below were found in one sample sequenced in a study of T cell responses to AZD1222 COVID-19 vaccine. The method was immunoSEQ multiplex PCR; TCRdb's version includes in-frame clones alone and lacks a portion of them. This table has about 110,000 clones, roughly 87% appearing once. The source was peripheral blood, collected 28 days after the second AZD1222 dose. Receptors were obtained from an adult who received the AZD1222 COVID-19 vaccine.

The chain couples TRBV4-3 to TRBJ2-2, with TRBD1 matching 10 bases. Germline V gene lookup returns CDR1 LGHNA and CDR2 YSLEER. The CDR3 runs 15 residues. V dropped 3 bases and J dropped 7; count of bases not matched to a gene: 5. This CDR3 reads CASSHGDRGNGELFF. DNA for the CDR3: TGCGCCAGCAGCCATGGGGACAGGGGAAACGGGGAGCTGTTTTTT.

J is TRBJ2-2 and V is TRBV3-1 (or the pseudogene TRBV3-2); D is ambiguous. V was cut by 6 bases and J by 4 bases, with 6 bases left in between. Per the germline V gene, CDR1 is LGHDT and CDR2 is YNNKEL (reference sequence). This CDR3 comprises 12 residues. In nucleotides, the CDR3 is TGTGCCAGCAGACTAACCACCGGGGAGCTGTTTTTT. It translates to CASRLTTGELFF.

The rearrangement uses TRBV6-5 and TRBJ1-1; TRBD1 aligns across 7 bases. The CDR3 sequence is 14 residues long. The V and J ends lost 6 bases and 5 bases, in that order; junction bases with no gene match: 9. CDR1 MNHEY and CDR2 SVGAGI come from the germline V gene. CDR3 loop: CASSRDRVGTEAFF. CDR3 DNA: TGTGCCAGCAGCCGCGACAGGGTTGGGACTGAAGCTTTCTTT.

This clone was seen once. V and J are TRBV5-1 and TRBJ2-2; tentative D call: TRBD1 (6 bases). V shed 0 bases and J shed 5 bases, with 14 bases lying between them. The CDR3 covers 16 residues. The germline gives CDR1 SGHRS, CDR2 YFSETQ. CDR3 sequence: CASSLDRVGLTGELFF. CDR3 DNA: TGCGCCAGCAGCTTGGACAGGGTTGGGTTGACCGGGGAGCTGTTTTTT.

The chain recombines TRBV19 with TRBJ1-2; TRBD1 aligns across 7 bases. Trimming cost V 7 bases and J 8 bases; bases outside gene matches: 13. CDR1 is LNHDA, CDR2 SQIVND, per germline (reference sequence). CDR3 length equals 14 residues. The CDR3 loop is CASTIQGGAKGYTF. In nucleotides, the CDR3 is TGTGCCAGTACCATACAAGGGGGCGCGAAGGGCTACACCTTC.

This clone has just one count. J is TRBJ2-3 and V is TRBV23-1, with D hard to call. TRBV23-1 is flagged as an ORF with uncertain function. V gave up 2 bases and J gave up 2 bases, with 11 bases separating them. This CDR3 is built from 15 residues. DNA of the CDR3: TGCGCCAGCAGTCAACCCCCAGACGACACAGATACGCAGTATTTT. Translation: CASSQPPDDTDTQYF.

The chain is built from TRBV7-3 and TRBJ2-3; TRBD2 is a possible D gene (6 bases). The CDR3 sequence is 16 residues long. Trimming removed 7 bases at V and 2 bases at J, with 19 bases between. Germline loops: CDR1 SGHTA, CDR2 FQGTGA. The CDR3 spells CASTLGGLTYTDTQYF. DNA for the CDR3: TGTGCCAGCACCCTCGGAGGGCTAACTTACACAGATACGCAGTATTTT. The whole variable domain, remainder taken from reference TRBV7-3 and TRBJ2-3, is GAGVSQTPSNKVTEKGKYVELRCDPISGHTALYWYRQSLGQGPEFLIYFQGTGAADDSGLPNDRFFAVRPEGSVSTLKIQRTERGDSAVYLCASTLGGLTYTDTQYFGPGTRLTVL.

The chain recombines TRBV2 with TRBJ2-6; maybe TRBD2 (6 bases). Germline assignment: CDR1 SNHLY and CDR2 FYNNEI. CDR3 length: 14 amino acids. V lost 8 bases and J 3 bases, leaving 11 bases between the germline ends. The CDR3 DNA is TGTGCCAGCGATGCGGGGAATGGGGCCAACGTCCTGACTTTC. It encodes CASDAGNGANVLTF.

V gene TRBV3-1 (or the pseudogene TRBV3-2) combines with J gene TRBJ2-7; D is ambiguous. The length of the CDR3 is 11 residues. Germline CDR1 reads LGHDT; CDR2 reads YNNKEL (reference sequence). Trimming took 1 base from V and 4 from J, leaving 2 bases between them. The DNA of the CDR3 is TGTGCCAGCAGCCAAGTTTACGAGCAGTACTTC. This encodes CASSQVYEQYF.

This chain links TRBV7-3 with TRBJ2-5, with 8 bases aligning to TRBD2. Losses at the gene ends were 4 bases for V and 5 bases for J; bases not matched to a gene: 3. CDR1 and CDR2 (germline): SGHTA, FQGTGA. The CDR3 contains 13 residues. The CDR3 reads CASSSGGPETQYF. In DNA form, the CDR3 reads TGTGCCAGCAGCTCGGGGGGGCCGGAGACCCAGTACTTC.

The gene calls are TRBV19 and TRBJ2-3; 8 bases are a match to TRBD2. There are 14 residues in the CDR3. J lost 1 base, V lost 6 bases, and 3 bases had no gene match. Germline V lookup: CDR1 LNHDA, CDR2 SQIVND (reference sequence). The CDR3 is CASRQAGGTDTQYF. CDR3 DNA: TGTGCCAGTAGGCAAGCGGGGGGCACAGATACGCAGTATTTT.

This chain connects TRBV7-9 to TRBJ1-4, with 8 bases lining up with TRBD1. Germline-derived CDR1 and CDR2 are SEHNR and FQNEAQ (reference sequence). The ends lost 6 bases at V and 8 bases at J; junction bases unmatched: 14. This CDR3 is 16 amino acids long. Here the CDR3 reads CASSSTGQGLGEKLFF. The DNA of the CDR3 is TGTGCCAGCAGTTCGACCGGACAGGGCTTAGGGGAAAAACTGTTTTTT.

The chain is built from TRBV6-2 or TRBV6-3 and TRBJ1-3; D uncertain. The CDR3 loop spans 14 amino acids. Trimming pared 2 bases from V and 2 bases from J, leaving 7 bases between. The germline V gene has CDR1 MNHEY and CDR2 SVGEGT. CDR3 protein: CASSYTAAGNTIYF. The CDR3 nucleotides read TGTGCCAGCAGTTACACCGCCGCTGGAAACACCATATATTTT.

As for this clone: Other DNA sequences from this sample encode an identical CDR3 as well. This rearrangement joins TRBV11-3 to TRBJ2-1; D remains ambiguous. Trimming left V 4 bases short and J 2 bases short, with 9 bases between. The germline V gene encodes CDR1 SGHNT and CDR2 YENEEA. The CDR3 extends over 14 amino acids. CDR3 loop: CASSSGLAYNEQFF. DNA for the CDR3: TGTGCCAGCAGCTCGGGCCTAGCCTACAATGAGCAGTTCTTC.

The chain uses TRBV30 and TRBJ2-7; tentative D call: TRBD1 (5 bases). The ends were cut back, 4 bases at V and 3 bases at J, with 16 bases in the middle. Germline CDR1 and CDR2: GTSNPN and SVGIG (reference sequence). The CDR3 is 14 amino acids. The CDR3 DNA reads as TGTGCCTGGAAGGTATCAGGGTCAAGCTACGAGCAGTACTTC. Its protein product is CAWKVSGSSYEQYF. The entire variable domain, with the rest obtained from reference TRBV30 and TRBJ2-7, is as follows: SQTIHQWPATLVQPVGSPLSLECTVEGTSNPNLYWYRQAAGRGLQLLFYSVGIGQISSEVPQNLSASRPQDRQFILSSKKLLLSDSGFYLCAWKVSGSSYEQYFGPGTRLTVT.

In DNA form, the CDR3 reads TGTGCCAGCAGCCAAGGGTCCGTTCCCGAGCAGTACTTC. It specifies CASSQGSVPEQYF. The chain carries TRBV7-9 and TRBJ2-7; D is undetermined. The V gene's germline CDR1 is SEHNR and CDR2 FQNEAQ (reference sequence). The CDR3 contains 13 residues. Trimming cost V 5 bases and J 6 bases, with 14 bases left between them.

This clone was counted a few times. The CDR3 is CSVVGEGFQGYTF. The CDR3 bases are TGCAGCGTTGTCGGGGAGGGGTTTCAGGGCTACACCTTC. J is TRBJ1-2 and V is TRBV29-1, with D perhaps TRBD1 (5 bases). Germline lookup yields CDR1 SQVTM and CDR2 ANQGSEA. V lost 4 bases, J lost 8 bases, and 17 bases lay in between. This CDR3 has 13 amino acids. The whole variable domain, filled in from reference TRBV29-1 and TRBJ1-2, reads SAVISQKPSRDICQRGTSLTIQCQVDSQVTMMFWYRQQPGQSLTLIATANQGSEATYESGFVIDKFPISRPNLTFSTLTVSNMSPEDSSIYLCSVVGEGFQGYTFGSGTRLTVV.

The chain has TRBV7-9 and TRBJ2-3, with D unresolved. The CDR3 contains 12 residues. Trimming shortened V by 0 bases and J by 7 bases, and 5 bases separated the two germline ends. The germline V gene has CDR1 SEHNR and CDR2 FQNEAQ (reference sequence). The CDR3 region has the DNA TGTGCCAGCAGCTTAGCGGGTAATACGCAGTATTTT. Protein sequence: CASSLAGNTQYF.

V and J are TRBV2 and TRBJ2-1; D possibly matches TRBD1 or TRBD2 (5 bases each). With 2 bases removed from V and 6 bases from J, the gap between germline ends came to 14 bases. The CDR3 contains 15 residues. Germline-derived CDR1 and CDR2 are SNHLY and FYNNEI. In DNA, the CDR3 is TGTGCCAGCAGTGAAATAGATCGGGACGTCAATGAGCAGTTCTTC. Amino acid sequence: CASSEIDRDVNEQFF.

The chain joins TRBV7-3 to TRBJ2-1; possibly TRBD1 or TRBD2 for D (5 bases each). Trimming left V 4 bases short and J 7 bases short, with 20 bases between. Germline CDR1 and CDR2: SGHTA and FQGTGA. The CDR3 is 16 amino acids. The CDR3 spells CASSSSNSGWGNEQFF. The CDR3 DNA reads TGTGCCAGCAGCTCCTCTAATTCGGGGTGGGGGAATGAGCAGTTCTTC.

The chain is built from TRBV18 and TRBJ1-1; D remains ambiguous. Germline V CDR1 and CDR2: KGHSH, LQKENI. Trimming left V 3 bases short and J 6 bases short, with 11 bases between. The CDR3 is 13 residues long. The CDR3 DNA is TGTGCCAGCTCACCCACTGAGTTAGCTGAAGCTTTCTTT. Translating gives CASSPTELAEAFF.

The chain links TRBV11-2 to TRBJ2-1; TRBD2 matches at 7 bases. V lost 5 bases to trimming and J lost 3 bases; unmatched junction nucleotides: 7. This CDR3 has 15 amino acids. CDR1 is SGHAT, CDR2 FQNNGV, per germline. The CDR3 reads CASSPRGEYYNEQFF. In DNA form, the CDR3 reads TGTGCCAGCAGCCCCCGGGGGGAGTACTACAATGAGCAGTTCTTC.

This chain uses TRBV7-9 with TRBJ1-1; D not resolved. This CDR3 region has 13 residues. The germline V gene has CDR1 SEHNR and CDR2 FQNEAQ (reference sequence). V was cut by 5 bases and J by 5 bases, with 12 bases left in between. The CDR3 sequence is CASSVLGNTEAFF. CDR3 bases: TGTGCCAGCAGCGTCTTAGGAAATACTGAAGCTTTCTTT.

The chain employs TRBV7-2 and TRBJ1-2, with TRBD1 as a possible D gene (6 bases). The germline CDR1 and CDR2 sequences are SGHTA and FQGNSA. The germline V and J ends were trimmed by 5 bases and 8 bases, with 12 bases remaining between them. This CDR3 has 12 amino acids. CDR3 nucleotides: TGTGCCAGCAGCCTAAATCAGGGGGGCTACACCTTC. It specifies CASSLNQGGYTF.

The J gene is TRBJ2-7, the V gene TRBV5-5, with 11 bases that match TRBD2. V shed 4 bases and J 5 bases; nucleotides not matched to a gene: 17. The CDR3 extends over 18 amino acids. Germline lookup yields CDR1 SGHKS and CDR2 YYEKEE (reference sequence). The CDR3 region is CASSLLLPSGGLYDEQYF. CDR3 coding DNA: TGTGCCAGCAGCCTTCTGCTTCCTAGCGGGGGGTTGTACGACGAGCAGTACTTC.